This T cell receptor (beta chain) was documented in a study of T cells in Graves' hyperthyroidism and ophthalmopathy. This clonotype has more than one count but fewer than ten. Patients having uncontrolled infection, another autoimmune disease, pregnancy or lactation were not included. Researchers took RNA transcripts and amplified the TCR beta CDR3 regions from them. First-round RT-PCR targeting the TCR CDR3 was performed with the HTBI primer set. Each CDR3 protein gets one entry after TCRdb re-called the multiplex PCR reads with MiXCR. The table lists 620,000 or so distinct CDR3 sequences, around 13% of them singletons, with about an eighth in the top ten. The CDR3 runs to 11 residues. Deletions cut 5 bases from V and 9 bases from J, with 8 bases between. Germline lookup yields CDR1 SGHVS and CDR2 FQNEAQ.

Input material: blood. This chain uses TRBV7-8 with TRBJ2-1; D perhaps matches TRBD1 (5 bases). The origin of this receptor is a woman aged 45-65 years with Graves' ophthalmopathy. The CDR3 loop reads CASSQGIEQFF. The CDR3 DNA follows: TGTGCCAGCAGCCAGGGTATTGAGCAGTTCTTC.